The T cell receptor (beta chain) described here comes from a study of T-cell reconstitution after alpha-beta-depleted transplantation in children. Points from the study as a whole: TCRbeta diversity was high at day 60 in some patients (a result of surviving recipient T cells and thymic progenitors). In patients about two months after transplant, alpha-beta T cells reportedly arose from several hundred expanded graft clones. After one year, T-cell counts and TCRbeta diversity mostly came from new T cells.

Unique molecular identifiers were incorporated during preparation of the TCRbeta library. MiXCR, run by TCRdb on the PCR reads, gives a single entry per CDR3 protein. The table lists some 830,000 distinct CDR3 sequences, 16% of them singletons. This clonotype was counted ten times or more. What it binds is not known. The source was PBMCs, mostly from graft donor cells, collected 360 days after TCRalphabeta/CD19-depleted stem cell transplant. The receptor's source is a male patient aged 10 to 17 who had a stem cell transplant for acute lymphoblastic leukemia, so the T cells may come from the graft donor.

The CDR3 nucleotides are TGTGCCAGCAGCCCCCTCCTAGGAGGGGCTGGGAACACTGAAGCTTTCTTT. It translates to CASSPLLGGAGNTEAFF. This chain joins TRBV3-1 and TRBJ1-1; tentative D call: TRBD1 (5 bases). The CDR3 consists of 17 residues. The germline V gene has CDR1 LGHDT and CDR2 YNNKEL (reference sequence). The V end lost 4 bases, the J end lost 1 base, and 19 bases lay between the germline ends.